The clone carrying this T cell receptor (beta chain) has a count of ten or more. After constant-region reverse-primer amplification, full-length variable regions underwent semi-nested PCR with Nested Universal Primer A. TCRdb called the 5' RACE reads again in MiXCR, with one record for every CDR3 protein. The table records around 43,000 distinct CDR3 sequences, about 19% of them present only once. V lost 7 bases, J lost 2 bases, and 14 bases stayed unmatched. The CDR3 covers 16 residues. CDR1 SQVTM and CDR2 ANQGSEA come from the germline V gene. CD25-based Treg depletion was applied to purified naive CD4+ T cells.

Sequencing was done on a sample of naive CD4+ T cells sorted from a lymph node. This sample's subset: naive CD4+ T cells, CD4+CD45RA+CD25-. The sequence was obtained from a female donor with breast cancer. The chain links TRBV29-1 to TRBJ2-3; TRBD2 agrees at 8 bases. The chain's CDR3 is CSAGRHAAGDTDTQYF. CDR3 in DNA: TGCAGCGCCGGTCGGCACGCAGCGGGAGACACAGATACGCAGTATTTT.